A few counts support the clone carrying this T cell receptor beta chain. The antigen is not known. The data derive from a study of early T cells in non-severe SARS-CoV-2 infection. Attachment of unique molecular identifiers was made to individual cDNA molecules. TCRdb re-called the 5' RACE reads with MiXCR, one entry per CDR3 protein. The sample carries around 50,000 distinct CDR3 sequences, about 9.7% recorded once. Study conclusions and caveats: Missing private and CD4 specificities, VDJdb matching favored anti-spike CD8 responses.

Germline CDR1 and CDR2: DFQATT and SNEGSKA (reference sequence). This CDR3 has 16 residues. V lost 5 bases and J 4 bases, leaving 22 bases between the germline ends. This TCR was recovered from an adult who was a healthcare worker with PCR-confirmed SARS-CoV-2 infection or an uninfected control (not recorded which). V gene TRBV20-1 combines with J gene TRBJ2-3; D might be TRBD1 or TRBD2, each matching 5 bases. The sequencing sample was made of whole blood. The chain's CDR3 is CSASDPGTIGPDTQYF. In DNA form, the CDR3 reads TGCAGTGCTTCGGACCCCGGGACGATCGGCCCAGATACGCAGTATTTT.